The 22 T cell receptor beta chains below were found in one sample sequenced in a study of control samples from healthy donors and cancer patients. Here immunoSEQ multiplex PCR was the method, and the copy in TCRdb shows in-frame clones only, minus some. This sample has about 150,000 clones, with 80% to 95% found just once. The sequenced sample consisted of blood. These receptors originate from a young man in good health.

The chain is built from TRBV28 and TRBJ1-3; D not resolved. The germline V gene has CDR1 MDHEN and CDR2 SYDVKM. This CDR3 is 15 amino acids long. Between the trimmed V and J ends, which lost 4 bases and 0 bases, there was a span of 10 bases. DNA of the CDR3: TGTGCCAGCAGTTCACGTACCGGCTCTGGAAACACCATATATTTT. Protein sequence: CASSSRTGSGNTIYF.

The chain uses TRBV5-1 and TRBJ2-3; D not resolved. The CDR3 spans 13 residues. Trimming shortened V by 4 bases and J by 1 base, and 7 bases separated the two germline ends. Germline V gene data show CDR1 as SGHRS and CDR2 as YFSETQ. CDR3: CASSGRGTDTQYF. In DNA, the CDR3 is TGCGCCAGCAGCGGACGGGGCACAGATACGCAGTATTTT.

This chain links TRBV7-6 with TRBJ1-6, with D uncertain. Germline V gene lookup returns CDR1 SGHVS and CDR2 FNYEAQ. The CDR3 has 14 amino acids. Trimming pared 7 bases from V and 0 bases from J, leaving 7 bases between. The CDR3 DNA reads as TGTGCCAGCAAGCAGAGCTCCTATAATTCACCCCTCCACTTT. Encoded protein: CASKQSSYNSPLHF.

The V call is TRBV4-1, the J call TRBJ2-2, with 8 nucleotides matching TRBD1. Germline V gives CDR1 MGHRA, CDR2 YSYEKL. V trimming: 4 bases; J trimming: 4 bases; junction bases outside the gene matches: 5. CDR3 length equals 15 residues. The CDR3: CASSPTDRGTGELFF. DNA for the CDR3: TGCGCCAGCAGCCCTACAGACAGGGGCACCGGGGAGCTGTTTTTT.

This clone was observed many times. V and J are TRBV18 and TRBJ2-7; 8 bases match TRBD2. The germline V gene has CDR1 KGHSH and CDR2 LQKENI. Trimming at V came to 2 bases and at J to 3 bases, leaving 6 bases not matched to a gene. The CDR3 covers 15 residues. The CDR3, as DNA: TGTGCCAGCTCACCAGCCCCGGGGGGGCACTACGAGCAGTACTTC. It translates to CASSPAPGGHYEQYF.

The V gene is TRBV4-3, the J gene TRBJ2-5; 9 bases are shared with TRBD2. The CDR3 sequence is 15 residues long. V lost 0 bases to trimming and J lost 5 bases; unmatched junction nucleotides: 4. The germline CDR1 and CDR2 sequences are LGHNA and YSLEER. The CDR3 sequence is CASSQDLAGDETQYF. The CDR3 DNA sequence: TGCGCCAGCAGCCAAGATTTAGCGGGAGATGAGACCCAGTACTTC.

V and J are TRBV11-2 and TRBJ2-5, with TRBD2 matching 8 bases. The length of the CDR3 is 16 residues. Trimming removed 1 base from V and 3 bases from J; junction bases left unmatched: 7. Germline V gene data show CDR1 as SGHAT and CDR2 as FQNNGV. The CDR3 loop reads CASSLVAGGLEETQYF. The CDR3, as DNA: TGTGCCAGCAGCTTAGTGGCGGGGGGCCTAGAAGAGACCCAGTACTTC.

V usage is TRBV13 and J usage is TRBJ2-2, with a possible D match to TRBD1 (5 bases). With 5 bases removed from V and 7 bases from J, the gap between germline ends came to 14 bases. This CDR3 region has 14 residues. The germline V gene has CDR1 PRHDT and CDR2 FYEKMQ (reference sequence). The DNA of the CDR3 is TGTGCCAGCAGCCCGAGAAGGGGCCTCGGGGAGCTGTTTTTT. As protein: CASSPRRGLGELFF.

In nucleotides, the CDR3 is TGTGCCAGCAGCTTAACTGGAGAAGGTCATCAGCCCCAGCATTTT. Its translation is CASSLTGEGHQPQHF. The V gene is TRBV7-2, the J gene TRBJ1-5; the D is unclear. Germline V gene lookup returns CDR1 SGHTA and CDR2 FQGNSA. The V and J ends lost 2 bases and 5 bases respectively, with 13 bases between them. CDR3 length equals 15 residues.

CDR3 protein: CASSEKSGLSGNTIYF. DNA of the CDR3: TGTGCCAGCAGCGAGAAGAGCGGCCTCTCTGGAAACACCATATATTTT. This sequence joins TRBV13 and TRBJ1-3; no definite D call. CDR1 and CDR2 (germline): PRHDT, FYEKMQ (reference sequence). Between the trimmed V and J ends, which lost 5 bases and 0 bases, there was a span of 14 bases. The CDR3 is 16 residues long.

Written as DNA, the CDR3 is TGTGCCAGCAGCCCTAGCCAGGGGTCCTACGAGCAGTACTTC. It yields the protein CASSPSQGSYEQYF. The V gene is TRBV7-8, the J gene TRBJ2-7; weak D call: TRBD1 (6 bases). Deletions cut 5 bases from V and 1 base from J, with 12 bases between. CDR1 and CDR2 from the germline V gene are SGHVS and FQNEAQ. The CDR3 has 14 residues. Using reference TRBV7-8 and TRBJ2-7 for the parts outside the CDR3, the full variable domain is GAGVSQSPRYKVAKRGQDVALRCDPISGHVSLFWYQQALGQGPEFLTYFQNEAQLDKSGLPSDRFFAERPEGSVSTLKIQRTQQEDSAVYLCASSPSQGSYEQYFGPGTRLTVT.

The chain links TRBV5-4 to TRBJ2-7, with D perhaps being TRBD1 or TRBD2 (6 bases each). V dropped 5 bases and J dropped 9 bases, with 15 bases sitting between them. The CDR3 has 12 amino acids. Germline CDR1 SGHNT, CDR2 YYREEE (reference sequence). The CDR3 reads CASSLRGAAQYF. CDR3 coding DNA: TGTGCCAGCAGTTTGAGGGGGGCTGCGCAGTACTTC. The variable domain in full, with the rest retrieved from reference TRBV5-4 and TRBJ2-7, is ETGVTQSPTHLIKTRGQQVTLRCSSQSGHNTVSWYQQALGQGPQFIFQYYREEENGRGNFPPRFSGLQFPNYSSELNVNALELDDSALYLCASSLRGAAQYFGPGTRLTVT.

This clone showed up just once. The CDR3 protein is CASSYGTGPRDSPLHF. CDR3 coding DNA: TGTGCCAGCAGTTACGGCACGGGGCCCCGGGATTCACCCCTCCACTTT. V usage is TRBV6-5 and J usage is TRBJ1-6; weak D call: TRBD1 (5 bases). Per the germline V gene, CDR1 is MNHEY and CDR2 is SVGAGI. V was shortened by 2 bases and J by 8 bases, with 16 bases between the two germline ends. The CDR3 runs 16 residues.

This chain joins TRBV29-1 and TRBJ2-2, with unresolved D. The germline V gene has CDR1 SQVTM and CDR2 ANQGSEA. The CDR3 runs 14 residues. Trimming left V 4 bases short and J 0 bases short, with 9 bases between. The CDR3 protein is CSVGTDSNTGELFF. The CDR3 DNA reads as TGCAGCGTTGGGACGGATTCGAACACCGGGGAGCTGTTTTTT.

The CDR3 nucleotides read TGTGCCAGCAGTCGCGGTTTGGGGCTTGATAATTCACCCCTCCACTTT. Translating gives CASSRGLGLDNSPLHF. The V call is TRBV6-6, the J call TRBJ1-6, with a possible D match to TRBD1 (5 bases). Germline CDR1 and CDR2: MNHNY and SVGAGI (reference sequence). The CDR3 is 16 amino acids. With 5 bases removed from V and 5 bases from J, the gap between germline ends came to 16 bases.

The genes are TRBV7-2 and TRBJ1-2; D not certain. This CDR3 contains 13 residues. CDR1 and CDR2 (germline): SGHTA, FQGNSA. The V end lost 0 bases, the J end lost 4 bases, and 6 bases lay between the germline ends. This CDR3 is CASSLALSYGYTF. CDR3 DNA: TGTGCCAGCAGCTTAGCTCTGAGCTATGGCTACACCTTC.

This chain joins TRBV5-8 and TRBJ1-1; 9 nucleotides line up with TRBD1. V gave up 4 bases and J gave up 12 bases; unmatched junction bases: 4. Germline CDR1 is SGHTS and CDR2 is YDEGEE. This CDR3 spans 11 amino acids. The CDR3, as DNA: TGTGCCAGCAGCCAAGGACAGGGGTCTTTCTTT. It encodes CASSQGQGSFF.

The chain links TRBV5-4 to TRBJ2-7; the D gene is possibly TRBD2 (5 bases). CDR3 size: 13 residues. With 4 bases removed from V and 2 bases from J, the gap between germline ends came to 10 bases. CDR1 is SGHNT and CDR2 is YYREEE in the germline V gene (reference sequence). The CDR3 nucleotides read TGTGCCAGCAGCCCGGGATCGACCTACGAGCAGTACTTC. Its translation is CASSPGSTYEQYF.

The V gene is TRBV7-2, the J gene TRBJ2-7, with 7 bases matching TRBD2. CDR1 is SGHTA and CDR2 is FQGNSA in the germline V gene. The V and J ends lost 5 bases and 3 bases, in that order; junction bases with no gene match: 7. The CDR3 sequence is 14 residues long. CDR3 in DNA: TGTGCCAGCAGCCCAGGACTAGGTCGCTACGAGCAGTACTTC. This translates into CASSPGLGRYEQYF.

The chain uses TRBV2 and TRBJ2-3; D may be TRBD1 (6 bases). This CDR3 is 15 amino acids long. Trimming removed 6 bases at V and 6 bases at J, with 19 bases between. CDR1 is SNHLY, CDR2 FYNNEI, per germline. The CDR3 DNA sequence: TGTGCCAGCAGCGGGGACAAGGGAACAATTGATACGCAGTATTTT. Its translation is CASSGDKGTIDTQYF.

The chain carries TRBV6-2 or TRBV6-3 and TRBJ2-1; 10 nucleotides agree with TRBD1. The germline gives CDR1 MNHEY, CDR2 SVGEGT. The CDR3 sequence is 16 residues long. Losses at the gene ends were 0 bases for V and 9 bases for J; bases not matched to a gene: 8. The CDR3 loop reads CASSYSMGQGLVEQFF. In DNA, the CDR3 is TGTGCCAGCAGTTACTCGATGGGACAGGGGTTGGTTGAGCAGTTCTTC.

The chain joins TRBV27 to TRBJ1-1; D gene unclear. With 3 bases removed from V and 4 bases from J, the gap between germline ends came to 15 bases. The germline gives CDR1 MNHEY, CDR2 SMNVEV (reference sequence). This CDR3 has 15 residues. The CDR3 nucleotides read TGTGCCAGCAGTTTGAGCCCCTACTTCGGCACTGAAGCTTTCTTT. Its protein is CASSLSPYFGTEAFF.